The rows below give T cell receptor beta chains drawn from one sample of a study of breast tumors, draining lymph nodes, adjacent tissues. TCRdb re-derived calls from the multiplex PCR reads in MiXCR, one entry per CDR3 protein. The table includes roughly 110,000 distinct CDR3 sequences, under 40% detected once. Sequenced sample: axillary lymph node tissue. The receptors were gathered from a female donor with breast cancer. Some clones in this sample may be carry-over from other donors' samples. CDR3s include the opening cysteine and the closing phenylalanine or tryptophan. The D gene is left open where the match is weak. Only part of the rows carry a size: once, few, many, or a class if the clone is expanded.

CDR3 protein: CASSNTGDYGYTF
CDR3 DNA: TGTGCCAGCAGCAATACAGGGGACTATGGCTACACCTTC
D gene: TRBD1
clone size: many
J gene: TRBJ1-2
V gene: TRBV5-8

CDR3 protein: CASSLARGGEETQYF
CDR3 DNA: TGTGCCAGCAGCTTAGCGCGGGGGGGAGAAGAGACCCAGTACTTC
D gene: TRBD2
clone size: many
J gene: TRBJ2-5
V gene: TRBV7-9

CDR3 protein: CASSFGRGPNYGYTF
CDR3 DNA: TGTGCCAGCAGCTTTGGCAGGGGACCTAACTATGGCTACACCTTC
D gene: .
clone size: many
J gene: TRBJ1-2
V gene: TRBV5-4

CDR3 protein: CASSHPSSYNSPLHF
CDR3 DNA: TGTGCCAGCAGTCACCCAAGCTCCTATAATTCACCCCTCCACTTT
D gene: .
clone size: many
J gene: TRBJ1-6
V gene: TRBV6-6

CDR3 protein: CASSRAYRDYEQYF
CDR3 DNA: TGCGCCAGCAGCCGGGCTTACAGGGACTACGAGCAGTACTTC
D gene: .
clone size: .
J gene: TRBJ2-7
V gene: TRBV4-1

CDR3 protein: CASSPRGRPGYEQYF
CDR3 DNA: TGTGCCAGCAGCCCCCGGGGACGACCGGGCTACGAGCAGTACTTC
D gene: .
clone size: many
J gene: TRBJ2-7
V gene: TRBV7-6

CDR3 protein: CASSDTGSTDTQYF
CDR3 DNA: TGTGCCAGTAGTGACACAGGGAGCACAGATACGCAGTATTTT
D gene: .
clone size: many
J gene: TRBJ2-3
V gene: TRBV19

CDR3 protein: CASTQGHGPNYEQYF
CDR3 DNA: TGTGCCAGCACCCAGGGGCATGGGCCCAACTACGAGCAGTACTTC
D gene: .
clone size: many
J gene: TRBJ2-7
V gene: TRBV11-2

CDR3 protein: CASRLGTSGITYEQYF
CDR3 DNA: TGCGCCAGCAGACTAGGGACTAGCGGAATCACCTACGAGCAGTACTTC
D gene: TRBD2
clone size: many
J gene: TRBJ2-7
V gene: TRBV5-1

CDR3 protein: CASSLPSATNEKLFF
CDR3 DNA: TGTGCCAGCTCACTTCCGAGTGCAACTAATGAAAAACTGTTTTTT
D gene: .
clone size: many
J gene: TRBJ1-4
V gene: TRBV18

CDR3 protein: CAWSVSGTAYGYTF
CDR3 DNA: TGTGCCTGGAGTGTTTCCGGGACAGCCTATGGCTACACCTTC
D gene: TRBD1
clone size: many
J gene: TRBJ1-2
V gene: TRBV30

CDR3 protein: CASSANCGNTIYF
CDR3 DNA: TGTGCCAGCAGTGCCAACTGTGGAAACACCATATATTTT
D gene: .
clone size: many
J gene: TRBJ1-3
V gene: TRBV6-4

CDR3 protein: CAIRGVTGPGAGVSNQPQHF
CDR3 DNA: TGTGCCATCAGGGGAGTGACGGGACCAGGGGCAGGGGTTAGCAATCAGCCCCAGCATTTT
D gene: .
clone size: .
J gene: TRBJ1-5
V gene: TRBV10-3

CDR3 protein: CSARQGDQPQHF
CDR3 DNA: TGCAGTGCTCGGCAGGGGGATCAGCCCCAGCATTTT
D gene: TRBD1
clone size: .
J gene: TRBJ1-5
V gene: TRBV20-1

CDR3 protein: CASSPGLAGRETQYF
CDR3 DNA: TGTGCCAGCAGCCCCGGACTAGCGGGGAGAGAGACCCAGTACTTC
D gene: TRBD2
clone size: .
J gene: TRBJ2-5
V gene: TRBV7-6

CDR3 protein: CSAPRGVGGRSTQYF
CDR3 DNA: TGCAGTGCTCCCCGAGGGGTGGGGGGGCGTAGTACGCAGTATTTT
D gene: .
clone size: .
J gene: TRBJ2-3
V gene: TRBV20-1

CDR3 protein: CASSQLTGGERDTQYF
CDR3 DNA: TGCGCCAGCAGCCAACTGACAGGGGGCGAGAGAGATACGCAGTATTTT
D gene: TRBD1
clone size: many
J gene: TRBJ2-3
V gene: TRBV4-3

CDR3 protein: CASSPLTTTLAGSETQYF
CDR3 DNA: TGTGCCAGCAGCCCATTGACAACTACACTAGCGGGATCAGAGACCCAGTACTTC
D gene: TRBD2
clone size: .
J gene: TRBJ2-5
V gene: TRBV9

CDR3 protein: CASSRRTTNTGELFF
CDR3 DNA: TGTGCCAGCAGCCGAAGGACGACGAACACCGGGGAGCTGTTTTTT
D gene: .
clone size: many
J gene: TRBJ2-2
V gene: TRBV12-3/TRBV12-4

CDR3 protein: CASRLEGQGADGYTF
CDR3 DNA: TGTGCCAGCCGCCTCGAGGGACAGGGGGCGGATGGCTACACCTTC
D gene: TRBD1
clone size: many
J gene: TRBJ1-2
V gene: TRBV9

CDR3 protein: CASSITGIEQYF
CDR3 DNA: TGTGCCAGTAGTATAACAGGGATCGAGCAGTACTTC
D gene: .
clone size: many
J gene: TRBJ2-7
V gene: TRBV19

CDR3 protein: CASIKSQGIGGFTYEQYF
CDR3 DNA: TGTGCCAGCATCAAGAGTCAGGGGATCGGCGGTTTTACCTACGAGCAGTACTTC
D gene: .
clone size: .
J gene: TRBJ2-7
V gene: TRBV6-1

CDR3 protein: CASSQDVGDRDGYTF
CDR3 DNA: TGCGCCAGCAGCCAAGATGTTGGGGACAGGGATGGCTACACCTTC
D gene: TRBD1
clone size: many
J gene: TRBJ1-2
V gene: TRBV4-3

CDR3 protein: CASSNRVYEQYF
CDR3 DNA: TGTGCCAGCAGTAATCGGGTCTACGAGCAGTACTTC
D gene: .
clone size: .
J gene: TRBJ2-7
V gene: TRBV12-3/TRBV12-4

CDR3 protein: CASSLMGPRLSSGNTIYF
CDR3 DNA: TGTGCCAGCAGCTTAATGGGGCCAAGGCTAAGCTCTGGAAACACCATATATTTT
D gene: .
clone size: many
J gene: TRBJ1-3
V gene: TRBV11-2

CDR3 protein: CAISGPYGTSGGLYNEQFF
CDR3 DNA: TGTGCCATCAGTGGACCTTACGGGACTAGCGGGGGCCTCTACAATGAGCAGTTCTTC
D gene: TRBD2
clone size: .
J gene: TRBJ2-1
V gene: TRBV10-3

CDR3 protein: CASTQDRASTGELFF
CDR3 DNA: TGTGCCAGTACCCAGGACAGGGCGAGCACCGGGGAGCTGTTTTTT
D gene: TRBD1
clone size: .
J gene: TRBJ2-2
V gene: TRBV19

CDR3 protein: CASSSNGGHGYTF
CDR3 DNA: TGTGCCAGCAGCTCCAACGGGGGTCATGGCTACACCTTC
D gene: .
clone size: many
J gene: TRBJ1-2
V gene: TRBV9

CDR3 protein: CASSFTGPNYGYTF
CDR3 DNA: TGTGCCAGCAGCTTTACAGGGCCTAACTATGGCTACACCTTC
D gene: .
clone size: .
J gene: TRBJ1-2
V gene: TRBV11-2

CDR3 protein: CASSQSQGDGYTF
CDR3 DNA: TGCGCCAGCAGCCAGTCTCAGGGAGATGGCTACACCTTC
D gene: .
clone size: many
J gene: TRBJ1-2
V gene: TRBV4-3

CDR3 protein: CASSLTGQGPYEQYF
CDR3 DNA: TGTGCCAGCAGCTTAACGGGACAGGGTCCATACGAGCAGTACTTC
D gene: TRBD1
clone size: many
J gene: TRBJ2-7
V gene: TRBV7-3

CDR3 protein: CASVSPSYEQYF
CDR3 DNA: TGTGCCAGCGTGTCCCCCTCCTACGAGCAGTACTTC
D gene: .
clone size: many
J gene: TRBJ2-7
V gene: TRBV6-1

CDR3 protein: CASTPGGDYGYTF
CDR3 DNA: TGTGCCAGCACCCCGGGGGGGGACTATGGCTACACCTTC
D gene: .
clone size: many
J gene: TRBJ1-2
V gene: TRBV6-5

CDR3 protein: CASSVQGSGGHEQFF
CDR3 DNA: TGCGCCAGCAGCGTCCAGGGTAGCGGGGGTCATGAGCAGTTCTTC
D gene: TRBD2
clone size: .
J gene: TRBJ2-1
V gene: TRBV5-1

CDR3 protein: CSVEDRGGGSSQPQHF
CDR3 DNA: TGCAGCGTTGAAGATCGGGGGGGTGGGAGTAGTCAGCCCCAGCATTTT
D gene: .
clone size: .
J gene: TRBJ1-5
V gene: TRBV29-1

CDR3 protein: CASSFRGYTF
CDR3 DNA: TGTGCCAGCAGTTTTCGTGGCTACACCTTC
D gene: .
clone size: many
J gene: TRBJ1-2
V gene: TRBV12-3/TRBV12-4

CDR3 protein: CASSQAWTGNTEAFF
CDR3 DNA: TGCGCCAGCAGCCAAGCCTGGACAGGGAACACTGAAGCTTTCTTT
D gene: TRBD1
clone size: .
J gene: TRBJ1-1
V gene: TRBV4-1

CDR3 protein: CASKGQTGTLINYGYTF
CDR3 DNA: TGTGCCAGTAAGGGACAGACCGGGACTTTAATTAACTATGGCTACACCTTC
D gene: TRBD1
clone size: .
J gene: TRBJ1-2
V gene: TRBV19

CDR3 protein: CASKGFKSAGYNEQFF
CDR3 DNA: TGTGCCAGCAAAGGATTTAAATCGGCGGGCTACAATGAGCAGTTCTTC
D gene: .
clone size: many
J gene: TRBJ2-1
V gene: TRBV6-1

CDR3 protein: CASSQEGGNGYTF
CDR3 DNA: TGTGCCAGCAGCCAAGAGGGAGGGAATGGCTACACCTTC
D gene: .
clone size: many
J gene: TRBJ1-2
V gene: TRBV4-2

CDR3 protein: CASSQDPQEQFF
CDR3 DNA: TGCGCCAGCAGCCAAGATCCGCAAGAGCAGTTCTTC
D gene: .
clone size: many
J gene: TRBJ2-1
V gene: TRBV4-3

CDR3 protein: CASSLVPYEQYF
CDR3 DNA: TGTGCCAGCAGCTTGGTCCCCTACGAGCAGTACTTC
D gene: .
clone size: many
J gene: TRBJ2-7
V gene: TRBV11-3

CDR3 protein: CSASKGGRAEAFF
CDR3 DNA: TGCAGTGCTTCTAAGGGGGGCAGGGCTGAAGCTTTCTTT
D gene: .
clone size: .
J gene: TRBJ1-1
V gene: TRBV20-1

CDR3 protein: CSLEGYGYTF
CDR3 DNA: TGCAGCTTAGAGGGCTATGGCTACACCTTC
D gene: .
clone size: .
J gene: TRBJ1-2
V gene: TRBV29-1

CDR3 protein: CSARVSGINEKLFF
CDR3 DNA: TGCAGTGCTAGAGTGTCGGGGATTAATGAAAAACTGTTTTTT
D gene: .
clone size: many
J gene: TRBJ1-4
V gene: TRBV20-1